Described below is a single T cell receptor beta chain sequence and its context. Its antigen remains unidentified. Assay: immunoSEQ multiplex PCR; the TCRdb copy retains only in-frame clones and omits some. The sample includes under 55,000 clones, roughly 93% of them seen just once. This record comes from a study of OX40 agonist ivuxolimab in advanced cancers. Study overall: Partial responses were achieved by three patients: one hepatocellular carcinoma, two cutaneous melanoma. The study's findings and limits: Antigen specificity was not determined for the expanded peripheral T cells.

Trimming at V came to 5 bases and at J to 4 bases, leaving 3 bases not matched to a gene. Germline loops: CDR1 PRHDT, CDR2 FYEKMQ (reference sequence). The CDR3 length is 14 residues. This sequence was found in an adult with an advanced solid tumor such as melanoma, head and neck, liver or kidney cancer. Sequencing was performed on CD4+ or CD8+ T cells sorted from blood, taken in a trial of the OX40 agonist ivuxolimab. This sequence joins TRBV13 and TRBJ2-3, with 10 bases fitting TRBD1. CDR3 in DNA: TGTGCCAGCAGCCTCGGACAGGGGGCAGATACGCAGTATTTT. The encoded protein is CASSLGQGADTQYF.